This T cell receptor beta chain was sequenced during a study of shared clonotypes between healthy human individuals. Only Caucasian adults living in Nashville, Tennessee made up the donor group. Produced via immunoSEQ multiplex PCR; TCRdb's table is partial and in-frame only. The sample yields roughly 2.2 million clones, about 92% seen once. Findings of the study overall: The naive CD4 repertoires of several donors were compared, and approximately 4.7% of clonotypes were shared. Clonotype sharing among donors likely depends on sequencing depth. Non-shared clonotypes had lower generation probabilities than clonotypes shared by all four sorted-subset donors.

On this clone: Its antigen is unknown.

V trimming: 4 bases; J trimming: 6 bases; junction bases outside the gene matches: 8. There are 15 residues in the CDR3. The V gene's germline CDR1 is MNHNY and CDR2 SVGAGI (reference sequence). The source of this sequence is a man aged 18 to 29 in good health. Some clones in this sample may be carry-over from other donors' samples. The rearrangement links TRBV6-6 to TRBJ2-7; TRBD2 agrees at 11 bases. Sequencing was carried out using naive CD4+ T cells from PBMCs. Described subset: CD45RA+ positively selected. CDR3 sequence reads: CASSFSLAGGGEQYF. Here the CDR3 DNA reads TGTGCCAGCAGTTTTTCCCTAGCGGGAGGAGGCGAGCAGTACTTC.